This record covers a single TCR beta chain. No antigen is known for it. No DNA is shown, since the ends of the CDR3 on it are uncertain; the CDR3 is the one TCRdb lists. The sample originates from a study of early stage breast cancer tumors. Sequencing was performed with immunoSEQ multiplex PCR; in TCRdb, only in-frame clones are kept and a portion is missing. The sample contains 25,000 to 35,000 clones, approximately 84% of which appear only once. Findings and limits, study-wide: Enriched TCRB sequences shared across patients were mostly commonly generated sequences.

Germline CDR1 and CDR2: MDHEN and SYDVKM. Termini included, the CDR3 measures 16 amino acids. V gene TRBV28 combines with J gene TRBJ1-3; the table's D call, TRBD1, has no DNA check behind it. The sequence came from a person aged 45 to 60 with breast cancer. The sequencing input was blood. The CDR3 is CASSLVMGVSGNTIYF.